The next 19 T cell receptor beta chains were all read from a single sample in a study of identical twins. TCRdb re-called the 5' RACE reads with MiXCR, one entry per CDR3 protein. The sample lists a few hundred thousand distinct CDR3 sequences, roughly 8% occurring once. The same data also contributed to another study, on yellow fever vaccine responses in identical twins.

Sequenced sample: CD8+ T cells sorted from blood. The receptors come from a young woman in good health.

This clonotype was counted only a few times. The J gene is TRBJ2-7, the V gene TRBV7-9; D possibly matches TRBD1 or TRBD2 (5 bases each). V was pared by 0 bases and J by 7 bases, with 13 bases between. From germline, CDR1 is SEHNR and CDR2 FQNEAQ (reference sequence). This CDR3 is built from 14 residues. CDR3 protein: CASSLAEGLGEQYF. CDR3 in DNA: TGTGCCAGCAGCTTAGCCGAGGGGCTCGGGGAGCAGTACTTC.

The chain has TRBV5-6 and TRBJ2-1, with TRBD1 identical over 9 bases. CDR3 length: 16 amino acids. From germline, CDR1 is SGHDT and CDR2 YYEEEE. V was clipped by 0 bases and J by 6 bases; unmatched bases: 7. CDR3 sequence: CASSLAGTGHGNEQFF. As DNA, the CDR3 is TGTGCCAGCAGCTTGGCCGGGACAGGGCATGGCAATGAGCAGTTCTTC.

About this clonotype: At one end the junction does not follow the germline gene, possibly because of a read error. The V and J genes are TRBV6-2 or TRBV6-3 and TRBJ2-7; 8 positions agree with TRBD1. The CDR3 totals 13 residues. Germline V gene data show CDR1 as MNHEY and CDR2 as SVGEGT. This chain's CDR3 is CASSYGTGYERYF. CDR3 nucleotides: TGTGCCAGCAGTTACGGGACAGGTTACGAGCGGTACTTC.

The chain has TRBV3-1 and TRBJ2-5; D unclear. The CDR3 loop spans 14 amino acids. V shed 7 bases and J shed 4 bases, with 16 bases lying between them. CDR1 is LGHDT and CDR2 is YNNKEL in the germline V gene (reference sequence). The DNA of the CDR3 is TGTGCCAGCACCCCAAATATAGGTTTAGAGACCCAGTACTTC. Encoded protein: CASTPNIGLETQYF.

This clonotype appeared a few times. V usage is TRBV12-3 or TRBV12-4 and J usage is TRBJ2-7, with D possibly TRBD1 on 6 matching bases. Trimming took off 7 bases at V and 3 bases at J, with 19 bases between the two ends. This CDR3 spans 15 amino acids. CDR3 region: CASMDTGTKSYEQYF. The CDR3 nucleotides are TGTGCCAGCATGGACACGGGGACAAAAAGCTACGAGCAGTACTTC.

In its sample, this clonotype was seen a few times. Written as DNA, the CDR3 is TGCAGTGCCCACGGACTCTATGGCTACACCTTC. Protein sequence: CSAHGLYGYTF. The chain links TRBV20-1 to TRBJ1-2; D not resolved. The CDR3 contains 11 residues. V was pared by 6 bases and J by 4 bases, with 9 bases between. Germline V gene sequence: CDR1 DFQATT, CDR2 SNEGSKA (reference sequence).

A word on this clonotype: The junction departs from the called germline gene at one end, perhaps through a read error. The genes are TRBV7-7 and TRBJ2-5; D is perhaps TRBD1 (5 bases). This CDR3 spans 15 amino acids. Per germline, CDR1 SSHAT and CDR2 FNYEAQ (reference sequence). The CDR3: CASSPEGVKQETQYF. The CDR3 nucleotides read TGTGCTAGCAGCCCAGAAGGGGTAAAACAAGAGACCCAGTACTTC.

This clonotype was recorded at least ten times. The V call is TRBV5-1, the J call TRBJ2-3, with 9 nucleotides matching TRBD1. Trimming removed 4 bases from V and 5 bases from J; junction bases left unmatched: 8. The CDR3 extends over 15 amino acids. The germline CDR1 and CDR2 sequences are SGHRS and YFSETQ. CDR3 amino acids: CASSLGQGDLDTQYF. CDR3 in DNA: TGCGCCAGCAGCCTGGGACAGGGTGACCTAGATACGCAGTATTTT.

This clonotype was seen at least ten times. The J gene is TRBJ2-1, the V gene TRBV28; D unresolved. The CDR3 is 13 residues long. The V gene's germline CDR1 is MDHEN and CDR2 SYDVKM. The V end lost 1 base, the J end lost 7 bases, and 8 bases lay between the germline ends. The CDR3 region has the DNA TGTGCCAGCAGTTTATCCCCAGTAAATGAGCAGTTCTTC. This codes for CASSLSPVNEQFF.

This clonotype was seen more than once but under ten times. V usage is TRBV15 and J usage is TRBJ2-5; TRBD1 or TRBD2 may be the D gene (5 bases each). The germline V gene encodes CDR1 LNHNV and CDR2 YYDKDF (reference sequence). The CDR3 length is 12 residues. V lost 5 bases, J lost 1 base, and 5 bases lay in between. CDR3 in DNA: TGTGCCACCAGCGGGACCCAAGAGACCCAGTACTTC. It is translated as CATSGTQETQYF.

There are a few counts of this clonotype. This chain uses TRBV27 with TRBJ2-7; 10 bases agree with TRBD1. Germline-derived CDR1 and CDR2 are MNHEY and SMNVEV (reference sequence). J was trimmed by 5 bases and V by 5 bases; bases with no gene match: 6. The CDR3 sequence is 14 residues long. The CDR3 DNA is TGTGCCAGCAGTATCGGGACAGGGGTCCACGAGCAGTACTTC. Translation: CASSIGTGVHEQYF.

The genes are TRBV20-1 and TRBJ2-7, with D unclear. Trimming stripped 0 bases from V and 6 bases from J, with 9 bases between. This CDR3 spans 12 amino acids. CDR1 is DFQATT, CDR2 SNEGSKA, per germline (reference sequence). CDR3 in amino acids: CSARDGQVEQYF. The CDR3 DNA follows: TGCAGTGCTAGAGATGGGCAGGTCGAGCAGTACTTC.

The chain is built from TRBV3-1 and TRBJ2-1; possibly TRBD2 for D (6 bases). The germline gives CDR1 LGHDT, CDR2 YNNKEL (reference sequence). The CDR3 runs to 14 residues. V lost 8 bases, J lost 5 bases, and 16 bases lay in between. The CDR3 bases are TGTGCCAGCTCGTCCCAGCGGACTAACAATGAGCAGTTCTTC. Protein: CASSSQRTNNEQFF.

This clonotype came up many times. This chain connects TRBV9 to TRBJ2-4, with 7 bases lining up with TRBD2. The ends lost 0 bases at V and 0 bases at J; junction bases unmatched: 9. Germline V gives CDR1 SGDLS, CDR2 YYNGEE. CDR3 length equals 18 residues. The CDR3 bases are TGTGCCAGCAGCGTAGATGACGGAGCGGGATTAGCCAAAAACATTCAGTACTTC. Amino acids: CASSVDDGAGLAKNIQYF.

CDR3 DNA: TGCGCCAGCAGCCAACCCGGACTAGCGGTACAGCAGTTCTTC. Its protein product is CASSQPGLAVQQFF. The V gene is TRBV4-3, the J gene TRBJ2-1; 10 bases align to TRBD2. The germline V gene has CDR1 LGHNA and CDR2 YSLEER. The J segment lost 11 bases and the V segment lost 2 bases, leaving 6 bases of the junction unmatched. CDR3 length: 14 residues.

This clonotype was counted a few times. This sequence joins TRBV28 and TRBJ2-7; TRBD2 matches at 8 bases. The CDR3 runs 16 residues. With 6 bases clipped from V and 5 bases from J, the junction kept 15 bases outside the gene matches. Germline V CDR1 and CDR2: MDHEN, SYDVKM. The DNA of the CDR3 is TGTGCCAGCAGCACTCCCGAGCGGCTAGCGGGCGACGAGCAGTACTTC. Encoded protein: CASSTPERLAGDEQYF. Together with reference TRBV28 and TRBJ2-7, the CDR3 gives the full variable domain: DVKVTQSSRYLVKRTGEKVFLECVQDMDHENMFWYRQDPGLGLRLIYFSYDVKMKEKGDIPEGYSVSREKKERFSLILESASTNQTSMYLCASSTPERLAGDEQYFGPGTRLTVT.

The gene calls are TRBV27 and TRBJ2-7; TRBD2 agrees at 10 bases. The V gene end was trimmed by 10 bases and the J gene end by 2 bases; junction bases not matched to a gene: 8. The V gene's germline CDR1 is MNHEY and CDR2 SMNVEV (reference sequence). The CDR3 contains 14 residues. The CDR3 bases are TGTGCCACCTCACTAGCGGGGAAGACCTACGAGCAGTACTTC. Residues: CATSLAGKTYEQYF.

This clonotype was counted between two and nine times. CDR3 loop: CASSLVQAQETQYF. In nucleotides, the CDR3 is TGTGCCAGCAGCTTAGTACAGGCCCAAGAGACCCAGTACTTC. The chain employs TRBV7-8 and TRBJ2-5, with D tentatively TRBD1 (5 bases). The V and J ends lost 1 base and 1 base respectively, with 7 bases between them. The germline CDR1 and CDR2 sequences are SGHVS and FQNEAQ. The CDR3 sequence is 14 residues long.

The chain has TRBV14 and TRBJ2-1; D may be TRBD1 or TRBD2 (5 bases each). In germline, CDR1 is SGHDN, CDR2 FVKESK. Trimming removed 0 bases at V and 6 bases at J, with 21 bases between. CDR3 length: 18 amino acids. The CDR3 nucleotides read TGTGCCAGCAGCCAAGATTGGGACGGACTTTCCTACTTCAATGAGCAGTTCTTC. Amino acids: CASSQDWDGLSYFNEQFF.